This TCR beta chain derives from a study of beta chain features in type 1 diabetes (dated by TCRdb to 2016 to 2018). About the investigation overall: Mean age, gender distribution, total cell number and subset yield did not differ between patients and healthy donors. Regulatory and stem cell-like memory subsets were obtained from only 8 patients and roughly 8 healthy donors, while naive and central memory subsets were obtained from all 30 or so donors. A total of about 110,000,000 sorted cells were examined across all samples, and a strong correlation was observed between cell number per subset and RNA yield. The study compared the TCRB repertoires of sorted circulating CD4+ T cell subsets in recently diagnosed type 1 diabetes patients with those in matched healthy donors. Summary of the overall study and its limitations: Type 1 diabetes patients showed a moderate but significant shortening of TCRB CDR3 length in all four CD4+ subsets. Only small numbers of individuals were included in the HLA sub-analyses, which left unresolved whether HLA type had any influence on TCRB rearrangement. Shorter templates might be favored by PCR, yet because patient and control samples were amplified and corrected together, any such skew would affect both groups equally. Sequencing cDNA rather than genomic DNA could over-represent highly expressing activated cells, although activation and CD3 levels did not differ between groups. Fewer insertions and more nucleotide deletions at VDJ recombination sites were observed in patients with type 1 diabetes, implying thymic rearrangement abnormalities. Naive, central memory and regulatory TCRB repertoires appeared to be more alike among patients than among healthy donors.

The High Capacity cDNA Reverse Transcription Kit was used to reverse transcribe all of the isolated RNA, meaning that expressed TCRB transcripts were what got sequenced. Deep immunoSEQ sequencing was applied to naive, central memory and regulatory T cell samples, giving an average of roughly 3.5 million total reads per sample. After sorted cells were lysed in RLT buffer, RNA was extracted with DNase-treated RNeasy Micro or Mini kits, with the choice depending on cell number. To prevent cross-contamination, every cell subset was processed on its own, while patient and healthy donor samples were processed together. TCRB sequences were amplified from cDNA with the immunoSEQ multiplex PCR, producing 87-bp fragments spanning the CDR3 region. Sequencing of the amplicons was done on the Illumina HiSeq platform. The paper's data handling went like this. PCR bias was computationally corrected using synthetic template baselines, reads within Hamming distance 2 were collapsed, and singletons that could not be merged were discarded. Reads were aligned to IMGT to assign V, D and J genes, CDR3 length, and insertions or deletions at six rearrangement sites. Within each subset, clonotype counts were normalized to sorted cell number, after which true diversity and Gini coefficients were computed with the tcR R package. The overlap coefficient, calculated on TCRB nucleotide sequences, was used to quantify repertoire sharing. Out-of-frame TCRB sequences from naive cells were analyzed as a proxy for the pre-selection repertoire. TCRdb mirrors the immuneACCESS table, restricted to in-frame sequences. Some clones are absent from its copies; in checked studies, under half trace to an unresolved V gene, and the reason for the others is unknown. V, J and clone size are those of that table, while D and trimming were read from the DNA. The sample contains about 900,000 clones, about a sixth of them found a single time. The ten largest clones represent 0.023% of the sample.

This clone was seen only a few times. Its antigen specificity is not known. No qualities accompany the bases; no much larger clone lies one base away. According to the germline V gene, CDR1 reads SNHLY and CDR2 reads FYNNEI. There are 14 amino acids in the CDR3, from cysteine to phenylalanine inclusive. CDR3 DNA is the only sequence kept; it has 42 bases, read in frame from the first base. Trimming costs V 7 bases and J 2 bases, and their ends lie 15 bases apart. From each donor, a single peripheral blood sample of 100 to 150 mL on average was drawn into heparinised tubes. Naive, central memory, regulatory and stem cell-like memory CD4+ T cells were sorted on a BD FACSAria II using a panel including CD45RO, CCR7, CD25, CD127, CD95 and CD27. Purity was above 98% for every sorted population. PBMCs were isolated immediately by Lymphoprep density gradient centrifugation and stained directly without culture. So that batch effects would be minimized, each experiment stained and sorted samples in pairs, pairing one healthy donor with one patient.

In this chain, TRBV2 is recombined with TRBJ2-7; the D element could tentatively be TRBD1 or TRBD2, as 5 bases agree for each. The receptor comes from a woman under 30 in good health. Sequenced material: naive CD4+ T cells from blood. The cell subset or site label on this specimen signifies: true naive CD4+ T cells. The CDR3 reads CASMSWGSPYEQYF. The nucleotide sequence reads TGTGCCAGCATGAGTTGGGGGAGTCCCTACGAGCAGTACTTC.